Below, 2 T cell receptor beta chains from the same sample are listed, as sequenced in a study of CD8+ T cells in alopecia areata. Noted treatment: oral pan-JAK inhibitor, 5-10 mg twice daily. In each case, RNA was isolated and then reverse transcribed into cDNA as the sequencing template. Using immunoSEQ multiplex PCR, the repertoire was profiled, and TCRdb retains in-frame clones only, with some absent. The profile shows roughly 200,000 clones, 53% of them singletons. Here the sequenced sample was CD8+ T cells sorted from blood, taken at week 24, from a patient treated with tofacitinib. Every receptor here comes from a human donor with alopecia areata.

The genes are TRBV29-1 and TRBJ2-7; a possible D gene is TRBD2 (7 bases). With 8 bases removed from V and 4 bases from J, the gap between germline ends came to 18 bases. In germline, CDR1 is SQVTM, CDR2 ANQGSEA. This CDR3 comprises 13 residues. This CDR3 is CSILGGGGYEQYF. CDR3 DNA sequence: TGCAGCATATTGGGAGGGGGGGGGTACGAGCAGTACTTC.

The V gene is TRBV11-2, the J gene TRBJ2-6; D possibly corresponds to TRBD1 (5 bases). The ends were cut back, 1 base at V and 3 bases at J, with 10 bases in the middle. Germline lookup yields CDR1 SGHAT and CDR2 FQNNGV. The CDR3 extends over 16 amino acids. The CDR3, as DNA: TGTGCCAGCAGCTTAGCAGGGCTATTTGGGGCCAACGTCCTGACTTTC. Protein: CASSLAGLFGANVLTF.